These 16 T cell receptor beta chains share one sample of origin, sequenced in a study of T cell responses to AZD1222 COVID-19 vaccine. The protocol was immunoSEQ multiplex PCR, while the TCRdb copy is restricted to in-frame clones and leaves out a portion. The sample includes roughly 70,000 clones, about four fifths of them seen just once. Sequenced material: peripheral blood, taken 28 days after the second AZD1222 dose. The source of these receptors is an adult who received the AZD1222 COVID-19 vaccine.

This clone was observed a single time. This chain uses TRBV6-6 with TRBJ2-3; TRBD2 matches at 7 bases. The CDR3 has 15 amino acids. Trimming cost V 4 bases and J 9 bases; bases outside gene matches: 13. Germline CDR1 reads MNHNY; CDR2 reads SVGAGI (reference sequence). The CDR3 bases are TGTGCCAGCAGTTTTCAGCGGGGCCTCGGGGAGACGCAGTATTTT. Translating gives CASSFQRGLGETQYF.

The genes are TRBV5-1 and TRBJ2-7; possible D gene TRBD1, 6 bases. Germline-derived CDR1 and CDR2 are SGHRS and YFSETQ. V dropped 4 bases and J dropped 1 base, with 12 bases sitting between them. This CDR3 is 14 amino acids long. CDR3 protein: CASSLRGLSYEQYF. The CDR3 region has the DNA TGCGCCAGCAGCCTCAGGGGTTTATCCTACGAGCAGTACTTC.

The chain carries TRBV28 and TRBJ1-1; 7 bases agree with TRBD1. Germline V gives CDR1 MDHEN, CDR2 SYDVKM. The ends lost 2 bases at V and 5 bases at J; junction bases unmatched: 11. CDR3 length equals 16 residues. The CDR3 spells CASSLRIQGRWTEAFF. In DNA form, the CDR3 reads TGTGCCAGCAGTTTAAGGATACAGGGGAGGTGGACTGAAGCTTTCTTT.

The chain combines TRBV11-3 with TRBJ2-1, with 13 bases aligning to TRBD2. The CDR3 is 16 amino acids. V shed 5 bases and J 3 bases; nucleotides not matched to a gene: 4. CDR1 is SGHNT, CDR2 YENEEA, per germline. CDR3 loop: CASSRTSGGLYNEQFF. In DNA form, the CDR3 reads TGTGCCAGCAGCCGGACTAGCGGGGGACTCTACAATGAGCAGTTCTTC.

This chain uses TRBV7-2 with TRBJ1-2, with 7 nucleotides matching TRBD1. Germline V gene data show CDR1 as SGHTA and CDR2 as FQGNSA. The V gene end was trimmed by 7 bases and the J gene end by 2 bases; junction bases not matched to a gene: 10. The length of the CDR3 is 15 residues. CDR3 coding DNA: TGTGCCAGCACCAATGCCGGGACAGCAAACTATGGCTACACCTTC. Translated, it gives CASTNAGTANYGYTF.

The chain links TRBV9 to TRBJ2-2; D perhaps matches TRBD1 (5 bases). The V gene's germline CDR1 is SGDLS and CDR2 YYNGEE. There are 15 residues in the CDR3. V was clipped by 0 bases and J by 2 bases, with 8 bases between them. CDR3 DNA: TGTGCCAGCAGCGTAGACCAGGGAAACACCGGGGAGCTGTTTTTT. Translated, it gives CASSVDQGNTGELFF. Full variable domain (missing parts from reference TRBV9 and TRBJ2-2): DSGVTQTPKHLITATGQRVTLRCSPRSGDLSVYWYQQSLDQGLQFLIQYYNGEERAKGNILERFSAQQFPDLHSELNLSSLELGDSALYFCASSVDQGNTGELFFGEGSRLTVL.

V and J are TRBV6-2 or TRBV6-3 and TRBJ2-5, with TRBD1 as a possible D gene (6 bases). CDR3 length: 14 residues. The germline V and J ends were trimmed by 5 bases and 3 bases, with 13 bases remaining between them. Germline V gene data show CDR1 as MNHEY and CDR2 as SVGEGT. In DNA, the CDR3 is TGTGCCAGCAGTCCCGGGACAAACAAAGAGACCCAGTACTTC. Translating gives CASSPGTNKETQYF.

The chain employs TRBV4-3 and TRBJ2-7; perhaps TRBD2 as D (7 bases). In germline, CDR1 is LGHNA, CDR2 YSLEER. This CDR3 region has 15 residues. The V gene lost 0 bases and the J gene lost 3 bases, with 12 bases spanning the gap. The CDR3 loop is CASSQDWGGGYEQYF. DNA for the CDR3: TGCGCCAGCAGCCAAGATTGGGGAGGGGGCTACGAGCAGTACTTC.

The rearrangement links TRBV19 to TRBJ2-1, with D possibly matching TRBD1 (5 bases). CDR3 length equals 15 residues. Between the trimmed V and J ends, which lost 5 bases and 6 bases, there was a span of 17 bases. The germline V gene has CDR1 LNHDA and CDR2 SQIVND (reference sequence). The CDR3 nucleotides are TGTGCCAGTAGTGAAACAGGCTGGAATGGCAATGAGCAGTTCTTC. Protein product: CASSETGWNGNEQFF.

The chain carries TRBV7-2 and TRBJ2-1; 10 bases align to TRBD2. Germline values: CDR1 SGHTA, CDR2 FQGNSA. This CDR3 comprises 16 residues. V lost 1 base to trimming and J lost 4 bases; unmatched junction nucleotides: 4. The CDR3 nucleotides read TGTGCCAGCAGCTTAGAGGGAGCGGGGGGGTACAATGAGCAGTTCTTC. Translation gives CASSLEGAGGYNEQFF.

V is TRBV7-2 and J is TRBJ1-5, with TRBD1 identical over 8 bases. CDR3 size: 16 residues. V lost 1 base, J lost 1 base, and 3 bases stayed unmatched. Germline V gene data show CDR1 as SGHTA and CDR2 as FQGNSA. DNA of the CDR3: TGTGCCAGCAGCTTAGGGACAGGGAGGAGCAATCAGCCCCAGCATTTT. Encoded protein: CASSLGTGRSNQPQHF. Full variable domain (missing parts from reference TRBV7-2 and TRBJ1-5): GAGVSQSPSNKVTEKGKDVELRCDPISGHTALYWYRQSLGQGLEFLIYFQGNSAPDKSGLPSDRFSAERTGGSVSTLTIQRTQQEDSAVYLCASSLGTGRSNQPQHFGDGTRLSIL.

This rearrangement joins TRBV21-1 to TRBJ2-2; the table's D call of TRBD1 was not tested on the DNA. TRBV21-1 is an annotated pseudogene. This CDR3 has 19 residues. CDR3 in amino acids: CASSPRRDRVLGNTGELFF. CDR3 nucleotide sequence: TGTGCCAGCAGCCCAAGGCGGGACAGGGTATTGGGGAACACCGGGGAGCTGTTTTTT.

This rearrangement joins TRBV25-1 to TRBJ2-3; 9 nucleotides align to TRBD1. Per the germline V gene, CDR1 is MGHDK and CDR2 is SYGVNS. The CDR3 is 17 amino acids. The junction had 14 bases not matched to a gene; V was cut back by 4 bases and J by 6 bases. The CDR3 coding sequence is TGTGCCAGCAGTGCTTACACGGGACAGGGCGGGTCGGATACGCAGTATTTT. It yields the protein CASSAYTGQGGSDTQYF.

The chain links TRBV3-1 (or the pseudogene TRBV3-2) to TRBJ1-4; 8 nucleotides agree with TRBD1. Germline V gene data show CDR1 as LGHDT and CDR2 as YNNKEL (reference sequence). V lost 9 bases to trimming and J lost 0 bases; unmatched junction nucleotides: 18. This CDR3 has 19 amino acids. The CDR3 sequence: CASTKNPGQESSTNEKLFF. The CDR3, as DNA: TGTGCCAGTACAAAAAATCCGGGACAGGAGAGCTCAACTAATGAAAAACTGTTTTTT.

The V call is TRBV11-2, the J call TRBJ2-7; D is perhaps TRBD2 (5 bases). Per the germline V gene, CDR1 is SGHAT and CDR2 is FQNNGV. The CDR3 runs to 13 residues. The V gene lost 3 bases and the J gene lost 3 bases, with 9 bases spanning the gap. The CDR3 region is CASSFTRDYEQYF. CDR3 bases: TGTGCCAGCAGCTTCACCCGGGACTACGAGCAGTACTTC.

This rearrangement joins TRBV5-4 to TRBJ2-3; a weak D match, TRBD1 (6 bases). Deletions cut 4 bases from V and 1 base from J, with 13 bases between. CDR1 and CDR2 (germline): SGHNT, YYREEE (reference sequence). The CDR3 has 15 amino acids. CDR3 sequence (DNA): TGTGCCAGCAGCCCGGGGACACTAGGCACAGATACGCAGTATTTT. As protein: CASSPGTLGTDTQYF.